The 4 T cell receptor beta chains reported below all come from one sample, sequenced in a study of persistence of HIV-infected CD4 T cells. These TCRs' antigens remain unknown. The libraries were made with immunoSEQ version 4 in survey mode. Profiled with immunoSEQ multiplex PCR; TCRdb holds only in-frame clones, not every one. The sample includes more than 30,000 clones, 80% seen only once; the top ten take roughly 1.5%. The stimulus was lysate of CMV-infected fibroblasts, roughly 10 ug/mL. Sorted nonresponding memory CD4+ T cells were CD40L-negative, CD69-negative, CD45RO-high. The sequences come from CD4+ T cells sorted from PBMCs after approximately 20-hour stimulation, collected from a patient who received antiretroviral therapy. The receptors here all came from an adult man with HIV who was CMV-seropositive.

A few counts support this clone. The CDR3 reads CASSLLSVSGANVLTF. The DNA for the CDR3 is TGTGCCAGCAGCCTCCTTTCGGTCTCTGGGGCCAACGTCCTGACTTTC. The chain employs TRBV7-2 and TRBJ2-6; no clear D. Per germline, CDR1 SGHTA and CDR2 FQGNSA. The CDR3 is 16 residues long. Trimming pared 5 bases from V and 0 bases from J, leaving 11 bases between.

This chain joins TRBV19 and TRBJ2-2; the D gene is possibly TRBD1 (6 bases). Germline CDR1 reads LNHDA; CDR2 reads SQIVND (reference sequence). Trimming stripped 4 bases from V and 5 bases from J, with 14 bases between. The CDR3 sequence is 15 residues long. CDR3 sequence: CASSNRDKWTGELFF. In DNA form, the CDR3 reads TGTGCCAGTAGTAACCGGGACAAATGGACCGGGGAGCTGTTTTTT.

V and J are TRBV6-5 and TRBJ1-5, with D maybe TRBD1 (5 bases). This CDR3 spans 14 amino acids. The germline V gene encodes CDR1 MNHEY and CDR2 SVGAGI. V was pared by 7 bases and J by 3 bases, with 13 bases between. Written as DNA, the CDR3 is TGTGCCAGCACGCTCCTAGGGGACAATCAGCCCCAGCATTTT. Translated: CASTLLGDNQPQHF.

This rearrangement joins TRBV6-6 to TRBJ2-6, with 10 nucleotides matching TRBD1. This CDR3 region has 17 residues. V shed 5 bases and J 4 bases; nucleotides not matched to a gene: 8. Germline assignment: CDR1 MNHNY and CDR2 SVGAGI (reference sequence). The CDR3 bases are TGTGCCAGCAGTCCCGGGACAGGGGCCGCCGGGGCCAACGTCCTGACTTTC. Its translation: CASSPGTGAAGANVLTF.